This passage covers 8 T cell receptor beta chains from one sample sequenced in a study of vaccination effects on CD4 cells after COVID-19. Sequencing followed a ViraFEST assay step that expanded antigen-specific CD4+ T cells with viral peptide pools. Isolating CD4+ T cells followed approximately 10 days of culture. Neither prior SARS-CoV-2 infection nor positive nucleocapsid antibodies were present in the vaccine recipients. TCRdb keeps only in-frame clones here, not all; method: immunoSEQ multiplex PCR. The data show over 25,000 clones, approximately 75% seen once. These receptors' antigens are unknown. The sequenced sample was CD4+ T cells from PBMCs cultured with SARS-CoV-2 spike peptides, obtained before COVID-19 vaccination. All receptors derive from a human donor who received a COVID-19 vaccine.

The gene calls are TRBV18 and TRBJ2-3, with unresolved D. The CDR3 is 16 amino acids. Per the germline V gene, CDR1 is KGHSH and CDR2 is LQKENI. V dropped 3 bases and J dropped 5 bases, with 18 bases sitting between them. CDR3 region: CASSPLFDAVGDTQYF. CDR3 DNA sequence: TGTGCCAGCTCACCCCTTTTTGATGCGGTAGGAGATACGCAGTATTTT.

The chain has TRBV9 and TRBJ2-7; D call uncertain. The CDR3 runs to 13 residues. The germline CDR1 and CDR2 sequences are SGDLS and YYNGEE. Trimming took off 0 bases at V and 7 bases at J, with 11 bases between the two ends. CDR3: CASSVDSTGEQYF. CDR3 in DNA: TGTGCCAGCAGCGTAGATTCAACCGGGGAGCAGTACTTC.

This clone was observed once. This chain uses TRBV11-2 with TRBJ2-1, with D maybe TRBD2 (5 bases). CDR1 and CDR2 (germline): SGHAT, FQNNGV. The CDR3 extends over 13 amino acids. Trimming removed 5 bases at V and 7 bases at J, with 12 bases between. The CDR3 DNA sequence: TGTGCCAGCAGCCCGAGGGCCCGAAATGAGCAGTTCTTC. Its protein product is CASSPRARNEQFF.

CDR3 DNA sequence: TGTGCCAGCAGTTATTTGGCCTCGGACAGGGGACATAGCACAGATACGCAGTATTTT. Translating gives CASSYLASDRGHSTDTQYF. The V gene is TRBV6-7, the J gene TRBJ2-3; 9 bases match TRBD1. TRBV6-7 carries the ORF label, with uncertain function. J gave up 0 bases and V 3 bases, and 13 bases lay outside the gene matches. CDR3 length: 19 residues.

The rearrangement uses TRBV30 and TRBJ2-1, with D unresolved. The CDR3 contains 12 residues. The V end lost 4 bases, the J end lost 3 bases, and 7 bases lay between the germline ends. The germline CDR1 and CDR2 sequences are GTSNPN and SVGIG (reference sequence). The CDR3 nucleotides are TGTGCCTGGAATTGGGGCTACAATGAGCAGTTCTTC. This encodes CAWNWGYNEQFF.

This sequence joins TRBV5-1 and TRBJ1-3; D not resolved. The CDR3 totals 13 residues. Between the trimmed V and J ends, which lost 3 bases and 8 bases, there was a span of 12 bases. CDR1 is SGHRS and CDR2 is YFSETQ in the germline V gene. The CDR3 DNA reads TGCGCCAGCAGCTCTGGAACGAGGGACACCATATATTTT. Amino acid sequence: CASSSGTRDTIYF.

This chain joins TRBV5-1 and TRBJ2-2; TRBD2 aligns across 11 bases. The V gene end was trimmed by 0 bases and the J gene end by 5 bases; junction bases not matched to a gene: 9. This CDR3 spans 18 amino acids. Germline CDR1 and CDR2: SGHRS and YFSETQ. CDR3 region: CASSLETSGGLGTGELFF. CDR3 nucleotide sequence: TGCGCCAGCAGCTTGGAAACTAGCGGGGGATTAGGTACCGGGGAGCTGTTTTTT. Using reference TRBV5-1 and TRBJ2-2 for the parts outside the CDR3, the full variable domain is KAGVTQTPRYLIKTRGQQVTLSCSPISGHRSVSWYQQTPGQGLQFLFEYFSETQRNKGNFPGRFSGRQFSNSRSEMNVSTLELGDSALYLCASSLETSGGLGTGELFFGEGSRLTVL.

This clone showed up just a few times. The chain links TRBV25-1 to TRBJ2-7, with 7 positions matching TRBD1. CDR1 is MGHDK, CDR2 SYGVNS, per germline. This CDR3 has 15 residues. Trimming cost V 3 bases and J 1 base; bases outside gene matches: 6. CDR3 nucleotides: TGTGCCAGCAGTGATGGTAACAGGGGTTCCTACGAGCAGTACTTC. This gives the protein CASSDGNRGSYEQYF.